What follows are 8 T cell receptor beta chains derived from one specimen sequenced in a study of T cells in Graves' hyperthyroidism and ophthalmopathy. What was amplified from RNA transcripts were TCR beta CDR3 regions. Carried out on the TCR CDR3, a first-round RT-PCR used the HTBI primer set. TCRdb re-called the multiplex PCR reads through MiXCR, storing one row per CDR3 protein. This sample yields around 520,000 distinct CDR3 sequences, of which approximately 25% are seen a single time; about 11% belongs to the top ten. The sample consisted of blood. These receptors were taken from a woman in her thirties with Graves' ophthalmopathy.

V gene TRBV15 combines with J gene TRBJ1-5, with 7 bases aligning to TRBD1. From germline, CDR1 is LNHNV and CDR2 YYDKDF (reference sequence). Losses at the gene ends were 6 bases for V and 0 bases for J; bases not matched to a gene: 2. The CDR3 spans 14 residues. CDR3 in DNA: TGTGCCACCAGTGGGACAGCTAGCAATCAGCCCCAGCATTTT. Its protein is CATSGTASNQPQHF.

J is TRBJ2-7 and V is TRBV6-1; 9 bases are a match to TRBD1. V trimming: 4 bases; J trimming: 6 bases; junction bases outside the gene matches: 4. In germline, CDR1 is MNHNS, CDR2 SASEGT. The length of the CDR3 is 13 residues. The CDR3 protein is CASSGDRGAEQYF. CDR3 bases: TGTGCCAGCAGTGGAGACAGGGGGGCCGAGCAGTACTTC.

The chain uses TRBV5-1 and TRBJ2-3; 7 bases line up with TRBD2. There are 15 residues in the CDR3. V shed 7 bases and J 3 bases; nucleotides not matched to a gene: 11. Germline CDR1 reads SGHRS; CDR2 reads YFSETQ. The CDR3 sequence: CASSGAGAGTDTQYF. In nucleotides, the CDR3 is TGCGCCAGCTCAGGTGCGGGAGCTGGGACAGATACGCAGTATTTT.

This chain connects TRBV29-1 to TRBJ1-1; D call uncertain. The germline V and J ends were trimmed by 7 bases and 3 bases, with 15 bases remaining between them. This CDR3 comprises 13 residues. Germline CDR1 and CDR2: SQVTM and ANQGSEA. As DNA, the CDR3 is TGCAGCGCTTTTACTCAGACGGACACTGAAGCTTTCTTT. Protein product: CSAFTQTDTEAFF.

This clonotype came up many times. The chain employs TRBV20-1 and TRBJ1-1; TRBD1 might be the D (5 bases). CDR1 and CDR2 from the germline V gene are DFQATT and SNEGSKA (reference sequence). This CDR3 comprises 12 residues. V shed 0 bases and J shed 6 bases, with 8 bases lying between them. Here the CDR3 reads CSARDGGAEAFF. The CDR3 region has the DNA TGCAGTGCTAGAGATGGGGGGGCTGAAGCTTTCTTT.

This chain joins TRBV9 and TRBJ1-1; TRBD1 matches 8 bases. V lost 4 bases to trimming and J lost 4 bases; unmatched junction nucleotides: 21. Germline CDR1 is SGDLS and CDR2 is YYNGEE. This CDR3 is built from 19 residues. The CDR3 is CASSSRTGFGVEDATEAFF. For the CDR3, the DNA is TGTGCCAGCAGCTCTCGGACAGGGTTTGGTGTTGAGGATGCCACTGAAGCTTTCTTT.

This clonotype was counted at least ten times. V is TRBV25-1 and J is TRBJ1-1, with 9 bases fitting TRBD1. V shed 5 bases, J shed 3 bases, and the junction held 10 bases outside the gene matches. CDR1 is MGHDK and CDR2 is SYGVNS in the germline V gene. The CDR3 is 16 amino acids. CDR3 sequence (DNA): TGTGCCAGCAGTATGACAGGGGGGGCTTCATACACTGAAGCTTTCTTT. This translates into CASSMTGGASYTEAFF.

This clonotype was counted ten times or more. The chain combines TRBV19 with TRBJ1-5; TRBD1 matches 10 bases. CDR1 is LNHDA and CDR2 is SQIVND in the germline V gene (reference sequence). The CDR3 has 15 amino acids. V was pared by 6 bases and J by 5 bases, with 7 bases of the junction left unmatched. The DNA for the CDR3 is TGTGCCAGTAGCACGACAGGGGGCAAGCATCAGCCCCAGCATTTT. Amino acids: CASSTTGGKHQPQHF. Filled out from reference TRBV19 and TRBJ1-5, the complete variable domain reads DGGITQSPKYLFRKEGQNVTLSCEQNLNHDAMYWYRQDPGQGLRLIYYSQIVNDFQKGDIAEGYSVSREKKESFPLTVTSAQKNPTAFYLCASSTTGGKHQPQHFGDGTRLSIL.